This record looks at one TCR beta chain sequence and its context. Every donor gave approximately 10 milliliters of peripheral blood. A second PCR of roughly 7 to 11 cycles used a sample-barcoded 5' primer and a J-beta primer mix. One entry per CDR3 protein, called by TCRdb with MiXCR from the 5' RACE reads. This table has 850,000 to 950,000 distinct CDR3 sequences, under 35% appearing once. The data are from a study of blood T cells in healthy people across ages. In germline, CDR1 is MNHEY, CDR2 SVGEGT. CDR3 length equals 15 residues. V lost 5 bases to trimming and J lost 7 bases, with 18 bases between them.

The rearrangement joins TRBV6-2 or TRBV6-3 to TRBJ1-5; a weak D match, TRBD1 (5 bases). The origin of this receptor is an elderly woman in good health. The sample comprised blood. DNA for the CDR3: TGTGCCAGCAGTCGGACACCAAAGGGGTGGCAGCCCCAGCATTTT. This codes for CASSRTPKGWQPQHF.